This T cell receptor beta chain was recorded in a study of T cell responses to AZD1222 COVID-19 vaccine. Study results and limitations: Donors skewed white British and female; clonal diversity was possibly underestimated.

TCRdb keeps only in-frame clones here, not all; method: immunoSEQ multiplex PCR. This repertoire shows 150,000 to 200,000 clones, 70% to 90% found once; its top ten account for approximately 10%. About this clone itself: The antigen is unknown.

The TCR was taken from an adult who received the AZD1222 COVID-19 vaccine. Here the sequenced sample was peripheral blood, taken 28 days after the second AZD1222 dose.

CDR3 sequence (DNA): TGTGCCAGTAGTATCCGGGACTCAGGGAGAAACACCTTC. It codes for CASSIRDSGRNTF. V and J are TRBV19 and TRBJ1-2, with D possibly TRBD1 on 5 matching bases. Per germline, CDR1 LNHDA and CDR2 SQIVND (reference sequence). This CDR3 is built from 13 residues. V lost 3 bases, J lost 12 bases, and 17 bases lay in between. Combining the CDR3 with reference TRBV19 and TRBJ1-2 gives the whole variable domain DGGITQSPKYLFRKEGQNVTLSCEQNLNHDAMYWYRQDPGQGLRLIYYSQIVNDFQKGDIAEGYSVSREKKESFPLTVTSAQKNPTAFYLCASSIRDSGRNTFGSGTRLTVV.